These 22 T cell receptor beta chains were all obtained from the same sample, sequenced in a study of shared clonotypes between healthy human individuals. CD45RO-negative cells were positively selected for CCR7, leaving out terminally differentiated effector memory CD45RA+ cells. Assay used: immunoSEQ multiplex PCR; TCRdb lists only in-frame clones, some missing. The profile shows 650,000 to 800,000 clones, 92% of them singletons. The specimen was naive CD8+ T cells sorted from blood. Source of these receptors: a man aged 30-40 years in good health.

The count of this clone is one. The chain employs TRBV11-2 and TRBJ2-7; D may match TRBD1 or TRBD2 (5 bases each). Trimming pared 1 base from V and 1 base from J, leaving 20 bases between. This CDR3 has 18 amino acids. The germline V gene has CDR1 SGHAT and CDR2 FQNNGV. In DNA, the CDR3 is TGTGCCAGCAGCTTAGGCCTTTTTGGGACCGAAGGGTCCTACGAGCAGTACTTC. It yields the protein CASSLGLFGTEGSYEQYF.

The gene calls are TRBV27 and TRBJ2-1, with 9 bases fitting TRBD2. Germline trimming cut 5 bases from V and 6 bases from J; bases unmatched to any gene: 8. Germline assignment: CDR1 MNHEY and CDR2 SMNVEV (reference sequence). The CDR3 is 15 residues long. CDR3 sequence reads: CASSPSWGLANEQFF. CDR3 sequence (DNA): TGTGCCAGCAGTCCCTCGTGGGGACTAGCCAATGAGCAGTTCTTC.

The genes are TRBV6-5 and TRBJ2-1; TRBD2 aligns across 7 bases. There are 14 residues in the CDR3. CDR1 and CDR2 from the germline V gene are MNHEY and SVGAGI. V was clipped by 10 bases and J by 2 bases; unmatched bases: 8. CDR3 sequence: CATHPSGAYNEQFF. The CDR3 DNA is TGTGCCACCCATCCTAGCGGCGCCTACAATGAGCAGTTCTTC.

With regard to this clone: The same CDR3 can be traced to other DNA sequences in this sample. The CDR3 DNA reads TGTGCCAGCAGCTTAGGGACTAGCGGCTCTTATGAGCAGTACTTC. As protein: CASSLGTSGSYEQYF. The V and J genes are TRBV7-9 and TRBJ2-7; 10 positions agree with TRBD2. This CDR3 spans 15 amino acids. With 1 base clipped from V and 7 bases from J, the junction kept 7 bases outside the gene matches. Germline CDR1 is SEHNR and CDR2 is FQNEAQ (reference sequence).

This chain uses TRBV13 with TRBJ2-2; 7 positions match TRBD2. CDR3 length: 15 residues. Germline lookup yields CDR1 PRHDT and CDR2 FYEKMQ (reference sequence). The trim removed 3 bases at V and 6 bases at J, leaving 7 bases unmatched. The CDR3 DNA is TGTGCCAGCAGCTTCGGACTAGTGGGGGCCGGGGAGCTGTTTTTT. It yields the protein CASSFGLVGAGELFF.

V usage is TRBV2 and J usage is TRBJ2-7; TRBD1 might be the D (7 bases). This CDR3 has 14 residues. Germline values: CDR1 SNHLY, CDR2 FYNNEI. Between the trimmed V and J ends, which lost 1 base and 4 bases, there was a span of 11 bases. This CDR3 reads CASSEGAGGYEQYF. DNA for the CDR3: TGTGCCAGCAGTGAAGGAGCAGGGGGGTACGAGCAGTACTTC.

The gene calls are TRBV7-8 and TRBJ2-7; D remains ambiguous. Trimming removed 1 base at V and 10 bases at J, with 14 bases between. The CDR3 has 13 amino acids. Germline CDR1 and CDR2: SGHVS and FQNEAQ. CDR3 sequence reads: CASSLVGLAAQYF. DNA for the CDR3: TGTGCCAGCAGCTTAGTGGGTCTGGCAGCACAGTACTTC.

The chain uses TRBV7-4 and TRBJ2-7; 9 bases align to TRBD1. J gave up 4 bases and V 4 bases, and 8 bases lay outside the gene matches. Germline CDR1 is SGHVT and CDR2 is SQSDAQ. The CDR3 length is 15 residues. In DNA form, the CDR3 reads TGTGCCAGCAGCTCGCCGACAGGGGGAAAATACGAGCAGTACTTC. It specifies CASSSPTGGKYEQYF.

V usage is TRBV6-6 and J usage is TRBJ2-2; 8 nucleotides align to TRBD1. This CDR3 region has 15 residues. Losses at the gene ends were 5 bases for V and 6 bases for J; bases not matched to a gene: 8. Germline lookup yields CDR1 MNHNY and CDR2 SVGAGI (reference sequence). CDR3 bases: TGTGCCAGCAGTCCCCAGGGGGCGCGTTCCGGGGAGCTGTTTTTT. Translating gives CASSPQGARSGELFF.

The chain combines TRBV29-1 with TRBJ2-2; 8 bases are shared with TRBD1. Per the germline V gene, CDR1 is SQVTM and CDR2 is ANQGSEA. The CDR3 length is 16 residues. V gave up 1 base and J gave up 2 bases; unmatched junction bases: 6. CDR3 DNA: TGCAGCGTTGAAGGTCGACAGGGGACAAACACCGGGGAGCTGTTTTTT. This codes for CSVEGRQGTNTGELFF.

The chain employs TRBV6-1 and TRBJ1-5, with 8 bases that match TRBD1. J was trimmed by 7 bases and V by 6 bases; bases with no gene match: 11. In germline, CDR1 is MNHNS, CDR2 SASEGT. This CDR3 is built from 15 residues. The CDR3 loop is CASSYRGGGSQPQHF. CDR3 DNA sequence: TGTGCCAGCAGCTACAGGGGGGGAGGTAGCCAGCCCCAGCATTTT.

This chain uses TRBV6-4 with TRBJ2-1; 12 bases agree with TRBD2. The CDR3 totals 16 residues. The germline CDR1 and CDR2 sequences are MRHNA and SNTAGT. Trimming took 5 bases from V and 6 from J; bases not matched to a gene: 8. The CDR3 DNA reads as TGTGCCAGCAGTCGACTAGCGGGAGTCCCTTCCAATGAGCAGTTCTTC. It is translated as CASSRLAGVPSNEQFF.

The chain combines TRBV28 with TRBJ1-3; perhaps TRBD1 as D (5 bases). V was trimmed by 4 bases and J by 2 bases, leaving 9 bases between them. CDR1 and CDR2 from the germline V gene are MDHEN and SYDVKM. This CDR3 has 14 amino acids. CDR3 loop: CASSYDSTGNTIYF. CDR3 sequence (DNA): TGTGCCAGCAGTTATGACAGTACTGGAAACACCATATATTTT.

The chain recombines TRBV5-5 with TRBJ2-1; unclear D gene. V lost 1 base and J lost 6, with 8 bases in between. Germline CDR1 reads SGHKS; CDR2 reads YYEKEE (reference sequence). The CDR3 consists of 13 residues. The CDR3 coding sequence is TGTGCCAGCAGCTTGTTTGCAGGCAATGAGCAGTTCTTC. Protein: CASSLFAGNEQFF. Looking up the rest from reference TRBV5-5 and TRBJ2-1 gives the full variable domain: DAGVTQSPTHLIKTRGQQVTLRCSPISGHKSVSWYQQVLGQGPQFIFQYYEKEERGRGNFPDRFSARQFPNYSSELNVNALLLGDSALYLCASSLFAGNEQFFGPGTRLTVL.

The chain combines TRBV7-9 with TRBJ2-1; 7 bases agree with TRBD1. J was trimmed by 8 bases and V by 4 bases; bases with no gene match: 17. The germline CDR1 and CDR2 sequences are SEHNR and FQNEAQ (reference sequence). The CDR3 is 17 residues long. This chain's CDR3 is CASSWRRTGSTADEQFF. CDR3 DNA sequence: TGTGCCAGCAGCTGGAGACGGACAGGCTCTACGGCCGATGAGCAGTTCTTC.

The chain recombines TRBV7-9 with TRBJ2-3, with a possible D match to TRBD2 (6 bases). Between the trimmed V and J ends, which lost 5 bases and 2 bases, there was a span of 11 bases. Germline V gene data show CDR1 as SEHNR and CDR2 as FQNEAQ (reference sequence). The CDR3 runs 14 residues. The DNA for the CDR3 is TGTGCCAGCAGCGCGGGACTTAACACAGATACGCAGTATTTT. Translation gives CASSAGLNTDTQYF.

The rearrangement uses TRBV4-3 and TRBJ2-1; 10 bases are a match to TRBD2. CDR3 length: 15 residues. Unmatched junction bases numbered 14, after V lost 4 bases and J lost 14 bases. Germline lookup yields CDR1 LGHNA and CDR2 YSLEER. The CDR3 spells CASSLERSGRAEKFF. The CDR3 DNA follows: TGCGCCAGCAGCCTCGAGAGGAGCGGGAGGGCCGAGAAGTTCTTC.

V usage is TRBV20-1 and J usage is TRBJ2-7; no reliable D call. Germline CDR1 reads DFQATT; CDR2 reads SNEGSKA (reference sequence). The CDR3 length is 11 residues. This chain's CDR3 is CSAPTVAVQYF. The CDR3 nucleotides read TGCAGCGCACCTACCGTGGCGGTGCAGTACTTC.

This chain connects TRBV18 to TRBJ2-1; 12 bases align to TRBD2. With 0 bases clipped from V and 4 bases from J, the junction kept 4 bases outside the gene matches. Germline V gene sequence: CDR1 KGHSH, CDR2 LQKENI. This CDR3 is 17 amino acids long. The CDR3 DNA is TGTGCCAGCTCACCACCCCCGGGACTAGCGGGTTACAATGAGCAGTTCTTC. Its protein is CASSPPPGLAGYNEQFF.

The gene calls are TRBV27 and TRBJ2-1; D ambiguous. V lost 6 bases, J lost 3 bases, and 9 bases lay in between. CDR3 length equals 13 residues. The V gene's germline CDR1 is MNHEY and CDR2 SMNVEV (reference sequence). CDR3 coding DNA: TGTGCCAGCAGGTCGTATAACTACAATGAGCAGTTCTTC. Translation: CASRSYNYNEQFF.

V is TRBV28 and J is TRBJ1-2, with 10 bases that match TRBD1. This CDR3 has 18 residues. The V and J ends lost 0 bases and 2 bases, in that order; junction bases with no gene match: 9. CDR1 and CDR2 (germline): MDHEN, SYDVKM. The CDR3 region has the DNA TGTGCCAGCAGTTTATGGACAGGGGGCGAAATCATGAACTATGGCTACACCTTC. Translated, it gives CASSLWTGGEIMNYGYTF.

The rearrangement links TRBV6-6 to TRBJ2-1, with TRBD2 identical over 12 bases. V was clipped by 0 bases and J by 8 bases; unmatched bases: 2. The CDR3 sequence is 15 residues long. Germline V lookup: CDR1 MNHNY, CDR2 SVGAGI (reference sequence). CDR3 sequence (DNA): TGTGCCAGCAGTTACTCGACTAGCGGGAGCTATGAGCAGTTCTTC. Protein sequence: CASSYSTSGSYEQFF.